The entry below describes one T cell receptor (beta chain). The antigen it binds to is not known. Per-base quality was not reported, and no clone a single base away is much larger than it. The source of the sample is a study of blood T cell repertoires in COVID-19 (dated by TCRdb to 2018 to 2021). Study-level background: Collaborator samples came from the United States, Italy and Spain and covered acute and convalescent phases of COVID-19. The material from the prospective study consisted of cDNA or gDNA derived from T cells, B-cell-depleted T cells, or PBMCs. Where HLA class I and class II types were available, the types were taken from metadata supplied by the sample provider, not from assay-based typing. Nearly every sample came with metadata listing a de-identified subject ID, COVID-19 status, age in years and sex. The samples were drawn from the first 160 participants of the ongoing ImmuneRACE study and from 1,254 subjects provided by 6 global collaborators. The dataset comprised deeply sampled blood TCRbeta repertoires from subjects exposed to, actively infected with, or recovered from COVID-19. The repertoires were made available in a free public database intended to serve as a resource for research on the immune response to SARS-CoV-2.

Overall study outcomes, separate from this receptor: The quantity of clinical and demographic metadata differed by source and by participant and was supplied without curation.

TCRbeta CDR3 regions were amplified from genomic DNA using the immunoSEQ Assay, a bias-controlled multiplex PCR. As for the original processing: The number of nucleated cells in each sample was estimated by amplification of reference gene primers within the assay. Sequence reads were collapsed and filtered to measure the absolute abundance of every unique TCRbeta CDR3 rearrangement. Productive Simpson clonality was computed per sample as the square root of Simpson's diversity index over productive rearrangements. TCRdb retrieved this table from immuneACCESS and kept in-frame rearrangements only. Not all clones are present; in checked studies, unresolved V genes account for under half, and no reason is known for the remainder. Clonal size and the V and J genes are those of that table, whereas D and trimming came from the DNA. Within this sample are approximately 440,000 clones, with about nine tenths of them counted one time only. The leading ten clones occupy over 10% of the sample.

One collaborating source in Seattle enrolled patients during active infection and followed them longitudinally through the course of disease. The collaborating institutions used their own protocols to collect whole blood in K2EDTA tubes. For TCRbeta analysis, collaborators shipped samples as frozen whole blood, isolated PBMCs, or DNA extracted from either of those sample types. Sequences were obtained from peripheral blood. This sequence originates from a woman aged 50 to 65 with COVID-19, enrolled during active disease.

The DNA sequence follows: TGTGCCAGCAGTGAAGGACGGGGATCACAAGAGACCCAGTACTTC. This is translated as CASSEGRGSQETQYF. The V and J genes are TRBV6-1 and TRBJ2-5; the best D guess is TRBD2, with 5 bases matching. At the junction V is shortened by 1 base and J by 2 bases, with 11 bases in between. The CDR3 runs 15 amino acids, cysteine and phenylalanine included. The kept DNA is CDR3 alone, 45 bases in frame from the first base. The germline V gene encodes CDR1 MNHNS and CDR2 SASEGT.